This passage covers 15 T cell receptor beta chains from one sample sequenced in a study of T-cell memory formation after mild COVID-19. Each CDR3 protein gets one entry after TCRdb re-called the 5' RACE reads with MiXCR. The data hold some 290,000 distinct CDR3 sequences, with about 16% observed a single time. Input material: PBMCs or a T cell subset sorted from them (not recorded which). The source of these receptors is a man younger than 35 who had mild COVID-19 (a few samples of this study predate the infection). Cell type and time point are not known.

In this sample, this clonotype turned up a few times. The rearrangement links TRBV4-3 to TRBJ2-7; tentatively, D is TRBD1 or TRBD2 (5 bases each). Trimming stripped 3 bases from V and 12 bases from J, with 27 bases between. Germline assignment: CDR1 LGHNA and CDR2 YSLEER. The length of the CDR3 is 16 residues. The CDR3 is CASSQRPDIANSGTYF. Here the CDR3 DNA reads TGCGCCAGCAGCCAGCGGCCGGACATCGCGAACAGTGGGACGTACTTC.

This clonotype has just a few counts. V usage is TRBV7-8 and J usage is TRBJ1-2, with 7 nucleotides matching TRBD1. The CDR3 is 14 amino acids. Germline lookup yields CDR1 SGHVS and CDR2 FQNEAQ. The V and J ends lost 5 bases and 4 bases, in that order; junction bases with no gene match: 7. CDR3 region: CASSPSRQGYGYTF. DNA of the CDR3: TGTGCCAGCAGCCCCAGTCGACAGGGCTATGGCTACACCTTC.

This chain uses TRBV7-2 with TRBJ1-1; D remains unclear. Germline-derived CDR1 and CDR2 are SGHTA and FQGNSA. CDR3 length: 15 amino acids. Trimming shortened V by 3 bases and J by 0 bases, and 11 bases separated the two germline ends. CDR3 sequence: CASSLSSSVNTEAFF. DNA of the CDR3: TGTGCCAGCAGCTTGTCGTCCAGCGTGAACACTGAAGCTTTCTTT. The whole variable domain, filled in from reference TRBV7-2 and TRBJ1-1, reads GAGVSQSPSNKVTEKGKDVELRCDPISGHTALYWYRQSLGQGLEFLIYFQGNSAPDKSGLPSDRFSAERTGGSVSTLTIQRTQQEDSAVYLCASSLSSSVNTEAFFGQGTRLTVV.

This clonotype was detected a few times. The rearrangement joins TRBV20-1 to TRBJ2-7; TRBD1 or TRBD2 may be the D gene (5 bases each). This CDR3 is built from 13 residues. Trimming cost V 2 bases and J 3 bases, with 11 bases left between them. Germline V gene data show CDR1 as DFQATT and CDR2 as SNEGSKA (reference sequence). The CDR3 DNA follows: TGCAGTGCTAGAATGGGACCCTACTACGAGCAGTACTTC. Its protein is CSARMGPYYEQYF.

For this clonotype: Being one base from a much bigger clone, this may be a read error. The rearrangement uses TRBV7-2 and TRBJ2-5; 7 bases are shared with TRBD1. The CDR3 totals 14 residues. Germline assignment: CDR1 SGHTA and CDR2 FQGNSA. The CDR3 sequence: CASSSTGSQETKYF. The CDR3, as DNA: TGTGCCAGCAGCTCGACAGGGTCCCAAGAGACCAAGTACTTC. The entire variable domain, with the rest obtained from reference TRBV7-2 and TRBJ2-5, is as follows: GAGVSQSPSNKVTEKGKDVELRCDPISGHTALYWYRQSLGQGLEFLIYFQGNSAPDKSGLPSDRFSAERTGGSVSTLTIQRTQQEDSAVYLCASSSTGSQETKYFGPGTRLLVL.

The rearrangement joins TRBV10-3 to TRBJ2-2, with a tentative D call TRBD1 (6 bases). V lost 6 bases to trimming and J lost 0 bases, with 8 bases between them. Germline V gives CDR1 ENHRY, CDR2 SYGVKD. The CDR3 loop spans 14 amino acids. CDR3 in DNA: TGTGCCATCAGGGACAGCGCGAACACCGGGGAGCTGTTTTTT. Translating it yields CAIRDSANTGELFF.

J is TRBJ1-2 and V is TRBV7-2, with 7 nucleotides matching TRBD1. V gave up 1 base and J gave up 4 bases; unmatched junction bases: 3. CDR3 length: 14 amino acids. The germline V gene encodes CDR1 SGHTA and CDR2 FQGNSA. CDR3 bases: TGTGCCAGCAGCTTAGGGGGACAGTTCTATGGCTACACCTTC. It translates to CASSLGGQFYGYTF.

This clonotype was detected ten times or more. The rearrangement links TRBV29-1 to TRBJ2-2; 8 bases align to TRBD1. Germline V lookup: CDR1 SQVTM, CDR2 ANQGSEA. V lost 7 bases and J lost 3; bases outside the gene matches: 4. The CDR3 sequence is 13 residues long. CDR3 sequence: CSGTGQDTGELFF. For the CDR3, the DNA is TGCAGCGGGACAGGGCAAGACACCGGGGAGCTGTTTTTT.

The CDR3 nucleotides read TGTGCCAGCAGCACACAGGGGAAACAAGAGACCCAGTACTTC. As protein: CASSTQGKQETQYF. This rearrangement joins TRBV11-3 to TRBJ2-5; TRBD1 matches 7 bases. CDR1 is SGHNT and CDR2 is YENEEA in the germline V gene. The junction had 5 bases not matched to a gene; V was cut back by 5 bases and J by 2 bases. The CDR3 runs to 14 residues.

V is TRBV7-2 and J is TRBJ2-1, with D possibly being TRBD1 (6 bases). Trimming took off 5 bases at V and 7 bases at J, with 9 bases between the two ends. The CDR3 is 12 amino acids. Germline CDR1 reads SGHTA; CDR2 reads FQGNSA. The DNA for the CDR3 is TGTGCCAGCAGCGCTAGGGGGAATGAGCAGTTCTTC. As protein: CASSARGNEQFF.

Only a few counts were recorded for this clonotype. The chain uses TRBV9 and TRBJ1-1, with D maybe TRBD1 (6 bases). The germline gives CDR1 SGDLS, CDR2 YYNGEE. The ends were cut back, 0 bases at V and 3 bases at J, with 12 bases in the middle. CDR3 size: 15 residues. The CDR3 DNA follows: TGTGCCAGCAGCGTAGTGGGGGCGCGTGACACTGAAGCTTTCTTT. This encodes CASSVVGARDTEAFF.

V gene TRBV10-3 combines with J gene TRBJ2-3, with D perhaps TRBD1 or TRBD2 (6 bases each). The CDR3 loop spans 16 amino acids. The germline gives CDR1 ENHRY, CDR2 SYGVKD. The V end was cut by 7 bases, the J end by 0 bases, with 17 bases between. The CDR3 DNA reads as TGTGCCATCAACCAGGGGTGGGACTCCAGCACAGATACGCAGTATTTT. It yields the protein CAINQGWDSSTDTQYF.

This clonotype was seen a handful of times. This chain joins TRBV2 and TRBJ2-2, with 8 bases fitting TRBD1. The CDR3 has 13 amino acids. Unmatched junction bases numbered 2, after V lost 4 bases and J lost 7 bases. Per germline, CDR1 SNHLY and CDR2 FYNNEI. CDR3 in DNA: TGTGCCAGCAGTGCAGGGGGCCTCGGGGAGCTGTTTTTT. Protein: CASSAGGLGELFF.

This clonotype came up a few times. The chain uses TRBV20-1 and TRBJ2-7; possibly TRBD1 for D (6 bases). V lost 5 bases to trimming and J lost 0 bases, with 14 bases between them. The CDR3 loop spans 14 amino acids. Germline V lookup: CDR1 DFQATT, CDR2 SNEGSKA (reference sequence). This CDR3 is CSAPHPGHSYEQYV. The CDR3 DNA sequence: TGCAGTGCTCCCCACCCGGGACACTCCTACGAGCAGTACGTC.

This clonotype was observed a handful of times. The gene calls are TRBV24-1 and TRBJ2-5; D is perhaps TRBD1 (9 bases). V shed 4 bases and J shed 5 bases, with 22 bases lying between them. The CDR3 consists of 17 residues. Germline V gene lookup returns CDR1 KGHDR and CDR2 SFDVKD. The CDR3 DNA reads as TGTGCCACCAGTGACGGGGGGGGAAAGGACAGGGGTGAGACCCAGTACTTC. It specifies CATSDGGGKDRGETQYF.